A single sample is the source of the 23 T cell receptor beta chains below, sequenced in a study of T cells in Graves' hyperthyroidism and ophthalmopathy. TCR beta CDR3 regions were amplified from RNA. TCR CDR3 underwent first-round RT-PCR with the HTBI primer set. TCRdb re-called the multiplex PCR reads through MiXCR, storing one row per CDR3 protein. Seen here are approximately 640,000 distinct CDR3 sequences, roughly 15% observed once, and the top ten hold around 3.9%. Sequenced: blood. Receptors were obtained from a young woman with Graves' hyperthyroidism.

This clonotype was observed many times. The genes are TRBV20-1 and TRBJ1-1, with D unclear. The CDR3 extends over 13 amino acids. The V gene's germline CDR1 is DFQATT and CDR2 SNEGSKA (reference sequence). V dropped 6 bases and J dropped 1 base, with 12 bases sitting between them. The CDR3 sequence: CSADGRRNTEAFF. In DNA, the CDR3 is TGCAGTGCCGACGGTCGGAGGAACACTGAAGCTTTCTTT.

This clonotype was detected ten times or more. The CDR3 spells CASSYGQGGEQYF. CDR3 in DNA: TGCGCCAGCAGCTACGGACAGGGGGGCGAGCAGTACTTC. The chain employs TRBV5-1 and TRBJ2-7, with TRBD1 matching over 10 bases. Losses at the gene ends were 3 bases for V and 6 bases for J; bases not matched to a gene: 3. Looked up from germline, CDR1 is SGHRS and CDR2 is YFSETQ. This CDR3 is built from 13 residues.

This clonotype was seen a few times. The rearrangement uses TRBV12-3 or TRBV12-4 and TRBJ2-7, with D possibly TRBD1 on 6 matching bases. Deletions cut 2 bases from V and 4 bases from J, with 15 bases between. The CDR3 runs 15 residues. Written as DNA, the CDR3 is TGTGCCAGCAGTTTAACCTACAGGGTAGAATACGAGCAGTACTTC. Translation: CASSLTYRVEYEQYF.

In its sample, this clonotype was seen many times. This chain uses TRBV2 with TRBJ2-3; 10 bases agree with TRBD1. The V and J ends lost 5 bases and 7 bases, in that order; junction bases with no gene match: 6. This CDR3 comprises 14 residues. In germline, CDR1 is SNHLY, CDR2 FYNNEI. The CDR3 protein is CASSPPTGGHTQYF. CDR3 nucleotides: TGTGCCAGCAGTCCACCGACAGGGGGCCATACGCAGTATTTT.

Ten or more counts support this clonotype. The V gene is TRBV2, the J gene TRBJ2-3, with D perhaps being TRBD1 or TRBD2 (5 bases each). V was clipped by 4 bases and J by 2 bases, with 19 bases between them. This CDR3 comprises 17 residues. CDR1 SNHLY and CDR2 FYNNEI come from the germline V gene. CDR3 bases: TGTGCCAGCAGTGTGGAGATAGAGGGGACGCCCACAGATACGCAGTATTTT. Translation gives CASSVEIEGTPTDTQYF.

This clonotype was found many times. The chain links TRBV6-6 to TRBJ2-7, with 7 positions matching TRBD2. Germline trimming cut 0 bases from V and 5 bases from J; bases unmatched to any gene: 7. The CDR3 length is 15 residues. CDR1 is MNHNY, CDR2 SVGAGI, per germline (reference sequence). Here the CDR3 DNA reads TGTGCCAGCAGTTACTCCATAACTAGCGTGAACGAGCAGTACTTC. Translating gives CASSYSITSVNEQYF.

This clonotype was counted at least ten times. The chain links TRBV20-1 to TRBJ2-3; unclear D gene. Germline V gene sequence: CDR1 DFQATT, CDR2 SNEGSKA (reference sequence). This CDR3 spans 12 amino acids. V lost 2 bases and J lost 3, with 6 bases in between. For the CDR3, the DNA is TGCAGTGCTAGAAGGGCGACAGATACGCAGTATTTT. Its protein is CSARRATDTQYF.

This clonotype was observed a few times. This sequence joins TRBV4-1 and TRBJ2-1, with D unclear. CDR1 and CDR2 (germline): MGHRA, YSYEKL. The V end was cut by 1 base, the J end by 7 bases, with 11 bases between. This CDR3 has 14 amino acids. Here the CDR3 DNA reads TGCGCCAGCAGCCAAGTGGGTAGCCTAAATGAGCAGTTCTTC. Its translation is CASSQVGSLNEQFF.

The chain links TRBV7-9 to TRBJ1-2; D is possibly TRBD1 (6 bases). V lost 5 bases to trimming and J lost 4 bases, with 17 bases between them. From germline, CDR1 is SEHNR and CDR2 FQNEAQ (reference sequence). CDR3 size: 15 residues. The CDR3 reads CASSPTRTEGYGYTF. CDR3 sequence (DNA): TGTGCCAGCAGCCCAACGCGGACAGAAGGCTATGGCTACACCTTC.

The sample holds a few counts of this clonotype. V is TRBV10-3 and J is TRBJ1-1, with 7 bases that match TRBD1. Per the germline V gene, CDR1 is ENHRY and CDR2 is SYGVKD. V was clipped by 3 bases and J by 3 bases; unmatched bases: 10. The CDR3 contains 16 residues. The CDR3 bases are TGTGCCATCAGTGATGAGAGGGGGCGAGAGCACACTGAAGCTTTCTTT. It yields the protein CAISDERGREHTEAFF.

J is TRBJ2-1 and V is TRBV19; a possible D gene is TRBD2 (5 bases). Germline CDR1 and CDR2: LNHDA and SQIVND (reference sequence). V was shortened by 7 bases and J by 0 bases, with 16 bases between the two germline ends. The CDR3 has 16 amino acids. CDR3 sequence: CASTPAGVSSYNEQFF. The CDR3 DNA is TGTGCCAGTACCCCTGCCGGGGTCAGCTCCTACAATGAGCAGTTCTTC.

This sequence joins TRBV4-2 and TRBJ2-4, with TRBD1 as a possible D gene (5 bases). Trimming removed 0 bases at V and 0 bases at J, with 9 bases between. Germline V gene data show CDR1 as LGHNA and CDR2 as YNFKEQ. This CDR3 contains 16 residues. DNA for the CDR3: TGTGCCAGCAGCCAAGATTCCACAGGAGCCAAAAACATTCAGTACTTC. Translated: CASSQDSTGAKNIQYF.

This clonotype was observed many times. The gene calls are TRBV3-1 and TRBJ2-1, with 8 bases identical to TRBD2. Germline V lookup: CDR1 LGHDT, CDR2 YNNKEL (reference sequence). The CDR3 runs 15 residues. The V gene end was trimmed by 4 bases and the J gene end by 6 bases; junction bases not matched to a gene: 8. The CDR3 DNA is TGTGCCAGCAGCCGCCTCGGGACTAGTGGCAATGAGCAGTTCTTC. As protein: CASSRLGTSGNEQFF.

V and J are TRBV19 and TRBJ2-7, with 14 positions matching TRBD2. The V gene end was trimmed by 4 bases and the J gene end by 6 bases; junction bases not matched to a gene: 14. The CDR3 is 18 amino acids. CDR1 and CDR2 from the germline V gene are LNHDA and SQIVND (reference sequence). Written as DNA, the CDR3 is TGTGCCAGTAGTAGACGACCGGGACTAGCGGGAGCGAGAGGCGAGCAGTACTTC. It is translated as CASSRRPGLAGARGEQYF.

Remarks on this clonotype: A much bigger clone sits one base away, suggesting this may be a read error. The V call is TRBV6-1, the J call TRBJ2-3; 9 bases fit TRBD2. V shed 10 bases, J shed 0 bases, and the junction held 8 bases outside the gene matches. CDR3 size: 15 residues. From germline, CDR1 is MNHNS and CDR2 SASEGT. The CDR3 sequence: CANRETSGSTDTQYF. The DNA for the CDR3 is TGTGCCAACAGAGAAACTAGCGGGAGCACAGATACGCAGTATTTT.

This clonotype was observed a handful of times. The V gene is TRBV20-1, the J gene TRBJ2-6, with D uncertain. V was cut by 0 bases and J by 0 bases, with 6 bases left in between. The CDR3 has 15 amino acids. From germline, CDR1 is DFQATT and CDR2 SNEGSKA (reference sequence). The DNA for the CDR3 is TGCAGTGCTAGAGACACGAACTCTGGGGCCAACGTCCTGACTTTC. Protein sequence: CSARDTNSGANVLTF.

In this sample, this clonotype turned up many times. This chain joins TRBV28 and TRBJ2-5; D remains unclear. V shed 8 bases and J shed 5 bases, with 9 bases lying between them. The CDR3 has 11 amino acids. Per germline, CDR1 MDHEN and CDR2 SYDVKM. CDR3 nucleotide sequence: TGTGCCAGCTTCCTAGGGGAGACCCAGTACTTC. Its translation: CASFLGETQYF.

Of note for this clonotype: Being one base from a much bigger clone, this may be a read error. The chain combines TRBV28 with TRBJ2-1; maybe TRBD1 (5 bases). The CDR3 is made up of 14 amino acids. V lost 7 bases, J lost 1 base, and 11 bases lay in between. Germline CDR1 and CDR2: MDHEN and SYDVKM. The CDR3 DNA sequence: TGTGCCAGCATAGGGGCGGATTCCTACAATGAGCAGTTCTTC. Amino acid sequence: CASIGADSYNEQFF.

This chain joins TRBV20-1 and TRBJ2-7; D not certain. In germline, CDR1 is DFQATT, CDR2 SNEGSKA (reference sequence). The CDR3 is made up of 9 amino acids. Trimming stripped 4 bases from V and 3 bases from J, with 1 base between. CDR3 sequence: CSANYEQYF. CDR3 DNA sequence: TGCAGTGCTAACTACGAGCAGTACTTC.

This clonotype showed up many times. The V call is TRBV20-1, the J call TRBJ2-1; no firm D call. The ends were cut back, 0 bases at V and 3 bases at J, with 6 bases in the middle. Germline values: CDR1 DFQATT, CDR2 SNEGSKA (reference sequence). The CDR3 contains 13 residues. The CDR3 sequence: CSARDGDYNEQFF. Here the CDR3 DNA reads TGCAGTGCTAGAGATGGGGACTACAATGAGCAGTTCTTC.

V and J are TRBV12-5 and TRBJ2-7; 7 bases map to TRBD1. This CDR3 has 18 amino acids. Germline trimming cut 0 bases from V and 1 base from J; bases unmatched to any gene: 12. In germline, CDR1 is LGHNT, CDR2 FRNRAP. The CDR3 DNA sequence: TGTGCTAGTGGTTTGGTATACTCCGTCAGGGGGTTTTCCTACGAGCAGTACTTC. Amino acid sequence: CASGLVYSVRGFSYEQYF.

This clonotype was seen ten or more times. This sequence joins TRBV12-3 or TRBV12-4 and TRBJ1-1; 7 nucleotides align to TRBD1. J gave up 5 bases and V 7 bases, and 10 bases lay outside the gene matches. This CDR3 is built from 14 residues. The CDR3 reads CASTDRVSVTEAFF. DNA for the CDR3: TGTGCCAGCACCGACAGGGTGTCGGTAACTGAAGCTTTCTTT.

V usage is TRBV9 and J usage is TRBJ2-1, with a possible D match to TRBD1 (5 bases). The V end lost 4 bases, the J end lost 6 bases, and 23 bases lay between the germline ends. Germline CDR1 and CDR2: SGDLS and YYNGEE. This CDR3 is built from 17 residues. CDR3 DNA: TGTGCCAGCAGCCCGTTGGACACCCTCTTTGTAGGCAATGAGCAGTTCTTC. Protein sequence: CASSPLDTLFVGNEQFF.